This TCR beta chain is drawn from a study of regulatory T cells in long-lasting Graves disease. Investigators prepared the TCR beta libraries by applying iRepertoire HTBI primers and Arm-PCR of CDR3 regions. TCRdb reprocessed the multiplex PCR reads via MiXCR and lists one record per CDR3 protein. The sample lists some 340,000 distinct CDR3 sequences, approximately 12% occurring once. The V and J ends lost 1 base and 2 bases respectively, with 25 bases between them. The CDR3 loop spans 20 amino acids. The V gene's germline CDR1 is LGHNA and CDR2 YSLEER. Described time point: newly diagnosed GD, antithyroid drugs for less than 3 months. RNA isolated from PBMCs was used to make the TCR library. The same data also went into a second study, on T cells in Graves' hyperthyroidism and ophthalmopathy. That source notes: In the blood, most expanded thyroid clonotypes above 0.001 appeared as well.

Material: peripheral blood mononuclear cells (PBMCs), obtained at new diagnosis, from a patient treated with antithyroid drugs. The genes are TRBV4-3 and TRBJ2-3, with a tentative D call TRBD2 (6 bases). The clonotype comes from a woman aged 18-29 years with Graves disease. This CDR3 reads CASSQGTSGTSASLTDTQYF. The CDR3 DNA reads as TGCGCCAGCAGCCAAGGGACATCCGGGACTTCGGCCTCCCTCACAGATACGCAGTATTTT.